These 18 T cell receptor beta chains share one sample of origin, sequenced in a study of blood T cell repertoires in COVID-19. The repertoire was sequenced with immunoSEQ multiplex PCR; TCRdb's copy has only in-frame clones and lacks some. The data contain around 120,000 clones, roughly 79% of them seen just once; the ten biggest clones take up about 2.3%. Sequencing used peripheral blood. All receptors derive from a man aged 70-80 years with acute or convalescent COVID-19.

The CDR3 DNA sequence: TGTGCCAGCAGTCGTTACACAGATACGCAGTATTTT. Amino acid sequence: CASSRYTDTQYF. The chain recombines TRBV12-3 or TRBV12-4 with TRBJ2-3; D is unclear. Trimming stripped 5 bases from V and 2 bases from J, with 5 bases between. The CDR3 covers 12 residues.

The rearrangement uses TRBV27 and TRBJ1-3, with D perhaps TRBD1 (6 bases). Per the germline V gene, CDR1 is MNHEY and CDR2 is SMNVEV (reference sequence). The CDR3 covers 16 residues. Between the trimmed V and J ends, which lost 0 bases and 2 bases, there was a span of 11 bases. The CDR3 coding sequence is TGTGCCAGCAGTTTATCGAACGCAGGGGCTGGAAACACCATATATTTT. Amino acids: CASSLSNAGAGNTIYF.

The chain couples TRBV7-2 to TRBJ2-7; 8 bases are a match to TRBD1. This CDR3 region has 16 residues. CDR1 is SGHTA, CDR2 FQGNSA, per germline. V dropped 3 bases and J dropped 3; count of bases not matched to a gene: 10. CDR3 DNA: TGTGCCAGCAGCTTGACCGGGACAGGCTCGATCTACGAGCAGTACTTC. Translating it yields CASSLTGTGSIYEQYF.

The V gene is TRBV7-2, the J gene TRBJ1-1, with D perhaps TRBD1 (5 bases). CDR3 length: 16 residues. The V end was cut by 3 bases, the J end by 2 bases, with 16 bases between. Germline V gives CDR1 SGHTA, CDR2 FQGNSA. The CDR3 DNA reads TGTGCCAGCAGCTTGGGCAGGGCTGGGTCCAACACTGAAGCTTTCTTT. Encoded protein: CASSLGRAGSNTEAFF.

This clone was observed a few times. V gene TRBV6-2 or TRBV6-3 combines with J gene TRBJ2-7, with no clear D. Trimming took 2 bases from V and 7 from J, leaving 6 bases between them. Germline values: CDR1 MNHEY, CDR2 SVGEGT. This CDR3 has 11 amino acids. The CDR3 DNA reads TGTGCCAGCAGTTACCCTTATGAGCAGTACTTC. Protein: CASSYPYEQYF.

The chain uses TRBV7-2 and TRBJ2-7; 9 bases are a match to TRBD2. The J segment lost 0 bases and the V segment lost 5 bases, leaving 5 bases of the junction unmatched. The germline gives CDR1 SGHTA, CDR2 FQGNSA. This CDR3 contains 15 residues. The CDR3 spells CASSPLAGTSYEQYF. Written as DNA, the CDR3 is TGTGCCAGCAGCCCCCTAGCGGGGACCTCCTACGAGCAGTACTTC. The variable domain in full, with the rest retrieved from reference TRBV7-2 and TRBJ2-7, is GAGVSQSPSNKVTEKGKDVELRCDPISGHTALYWYRQSLGQGLEFLIYFQGNSAPDKSGLPSDRFSAERTGGSVSTLTIQRTQQEDSAVYLCASSPLAGTSYEQYFGPGTRLTVT.

The V and J genes are TRBV5-4 and TRBJ2-7; 10 nucleotides line up with TRBD2. V was clipped by 4 bases and J by 1 base; unmatched bases: 8. Germline CDR1 is SGHNT and CDR2 is YYREEE (reference sequence). The CDR3 is made up of 16 amino acids. CDR3 nucleotides: TGTGCCAGCAGCGCGGGTCTAGCGGGGGATTCCTACGAGCAGTACTTC. Its translation: CASSAGLAGDSYEQYF.

The chain links TRBV14 to TRBJ1-1; D gene ambiguous. The germline CDR1 and CDR2 sequences are SGHDN and FVKESK. V lost 2 bases, J lost 3 bases, and 13 bases lay in between. The CDR3 contains 15 residues. This chain's CDR3 is CASSQSPGSYTEAFF. CDR3 DNA: TGTGCCAGCAGCCAAAGCCCGGGTTCGTACACTGAAGCTTTCTTT.

This chain uses TRBV23-1 with TRBJ2-7; D not certain. TRBV23-1 is marked as an open reading frame, function uncertain. This CDR3 has 13 residues. The V and J ends lost 6 bases and 6 bases respectively, with 15 bases between them. CDR3 nucleotide sequence: TGCGCCAGCAGGACTGCTCCTACGTTCGAGCAGTACTTC. Protein sequence: CASRTAPTFEQYF.

This clone has just a few counts. The chain joins TRBV18 to TRBJ1-2, with D unresolved. The CDR3 spans 15 residues. Germline V gene data show CDR1 as KGHSH and CDR2 as LQKENI. The ends were cut back, 1 base at V and 3 bases at J, with 12 bases in the middle. CDR3 DNA sequence: TGTGCCAGCTCACCACTCGCTCAAGTAGACTATGGCTACACCTTC. This codes for CASSPLAQVDYGYTF.

This clone was detected many times. This chain connects TRBV7-9 to TRBJ1-2; D is possibly TRBD1 (6 bases). Germline values: CDR1 SEHNR, CDR2 FQNEAQ (reference sequence). The CDR3 contains 15 residues. The V end was cut by 2 bases, the J end by 7 bases, with 17 bases between. The chain's CDR3 is CASSLLAGTHTGYTF. CDR3 sequence (DNA): TGTGCCAGCAGCTTACTGGCCGGGACACATACTGGCTACACCTTC. Full variable domain (rest looked up from reference TRBV7-9 and TRBJ1-2): DTGVSQNPRHKITKRGQNVTFRCDPISEHNRLYWYRQTLGQGPEFLTYFQNEAQLEKSRLLSDRFSAERPKGSFSTLEIQRTEQGDSAMYLCASSLLAGTHTGYTFGSGTRLTVV.

The V call is TRBV5-6, the J call TRBJ1-5; tentatively, D is TRBD1 (5 bases). The CDR3 sequence is 15 residues long. V was cut by 2 bases and J by 0 bases, with 9 bases left in between. Germline V gives CDR1 SGHDT, CDR2 YYEEEE. The CDR3 spells CASSLRQTSNQPQHF. Written as DNA, the CDR3 is TGTGCCAGCAGCTTACGACAGACTAGCAATCAGCCCCAGCATTTT.

The chain's CDR3 is CASSQDRGLEDTQYF. Written as DNA, the CDR3 is TGCGCCAGCAGCCAAGATAGGGGGCTGGAAGATACGCAGTATTTT. The rearrangement links TRBV4-1 to TRBJ2-3; 7 nucleotides agree with TRBD1. The J segment lost 5 bases and the V segment lost 0 bases, leaving 5 bases of the junction unmatched. Per the germline V gene, CDR1 is MGHRA and CDR2 is YSYEKL. This CDR3 has 15 amino acids.

In its sample, this clone was seen once. V usage is TRBV30 and J usage is TRBJ2-1; TRBD1 agrees at 9 bases. V shed 3 bases and J 4 bases; nucleotides not matched to a gene: 4. Looked up from germline, CDR1 is GTSNPN and CDR2 is SVGIG (reference sequence). The CDR3 runs to 14 residues. The CDR3 DNA follows: TGTGCCTGGAGGGGGACAGGGATATACAATGAGCAGTTCTTC. It specifies CAWRGTGIYNEQFF.

The chain carries TRBV11-2 and TRBJ2-3; TRBD1 might be the D (6 bases). The CDR3 has 16 residues. Trimming stripped 1 base from V and 3 bases from J, with 14 bases between. CDR1 and CDR2 from the germline V gene are SGHAT and FQNNGV. The CDR3 loop reads CASSLAGSRGTDTQYF. CDR3 DNA sequence: TGTGCCAGCAGCTTAGCGGGGAGCAGGGGAACAGATACGCAGTATTTT.

The chain employs TRBV15 and TRBJ1-2; 7 bases fit TRBD1. This CDR3 has 14 amino acids. Germline V gives CDR1 LNHNV, CDR2 YYDKDF (reference sequence). V lost 3 bases and J lost 6; bases outside the gene matches: 7. CDR3 coding DNA: TGTGCCACCAGCAGGGAAGGACAGGTTCATGGCTACACCTTC. Residues: CATSREGQVHGYTF.

The genes are TRBV9 and TRBJ1-3, with D uncertain. V dropped 4 bases and J dropped 0 bases, with 14 bases sitting between them. Germline CDR1 is SGDLS and CDR2 is YYNGEE. CDR3 length: 16 amino acids. CDR3 nucleotide sequence: TGTGCCAGCAGCCCAGGAGGTGTTAACTCTGGAAACACCATATATTTT. Its translation is CASSPGGVNSGNTIYF.

This sequence joins TRBV19 and TRBJ1-2, with 7 bases matching TRBD1. The trim removed 7 bases at V and 8 bases at J, leaving 10 bases unmatched. Germline V lookup: CDR1 LNHDA, CDR2 SQIVND (reference sequence). CDR3 length: 13 residues. The CDR3 spells CASTPTGVEGYTF. CDR3 coding DNA: TGTGCCAGTACCCCAACAGGGGTTGAGGGCTACACCTTC.